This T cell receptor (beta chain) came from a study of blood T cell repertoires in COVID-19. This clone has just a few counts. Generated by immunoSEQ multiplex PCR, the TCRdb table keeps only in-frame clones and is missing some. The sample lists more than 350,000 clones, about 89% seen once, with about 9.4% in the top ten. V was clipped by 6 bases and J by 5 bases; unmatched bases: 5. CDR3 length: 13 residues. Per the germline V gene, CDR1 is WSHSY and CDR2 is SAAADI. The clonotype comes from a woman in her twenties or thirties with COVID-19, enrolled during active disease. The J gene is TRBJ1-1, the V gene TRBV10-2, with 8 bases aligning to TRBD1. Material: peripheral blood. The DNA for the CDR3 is TGCGCCAGCAGAGACAGGGGTCTGACTGAAGCTTTCTTT. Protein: CASRDRGLTEAFF.